Below are 31 T cell receptor beta chains sequenced from a single sample in a study of blood T cell repertoires in COVID-19. Measured with immunoSEQ multiplex PCR; TCRdb has only the in-frame clones, and not every one. The sample includes 80,000 to 100,000 clones, about 86% of them seen just once. The sample taken for sequencing was peripheral blood. The receptor set was obtained from an elderly woman in a cohort sampled during active or convalescent COVID-19.

The V call is TRBV29-1, the J call TRBJ1-2; D might be TRBD1 (5 bases). V lost 1 base to trimming and J lost 6 bases, with 12 bases between them. The CDR3 totals 13 residues. Looked up from germline, CDR1 is SQVTM and CDR2 is ANQGSEA. The CDR3 loop is CSVEVPGDNGYTF. The CDR3 DNA reads as TGCAGCGTTGAAGTCCCGGGGGATAATGGCTACACCTTC.

DNA for the CDR3: TGCGCCAGCGAGGGGCGGGAGGGTTACAATGAGCAGTTCTTC. Its protein is CASEGREGYNEQFF. The chain uses TRBV10-2 and TRBJ2-1; 9 bases map to TRBD2. This CDR3 has 14 amino acids. The ends lost 8 bases at V and 4 bases at J; junction bases unmatched: 6. Germline V gives CDR1 WSHSY, CDR2 SAAADI.

The chain uses TRBV6-5 and TRBJ1-2; maybe TRBD1 (5 bases). The CDR3 spans 15 residues. The germline gives CDR1 MNHEY, CDR2 SVGAGI. V was pared by 2 bases and J by 5 bases, with 15 bases between. CDR3 residues: CASSYEFAGGYGYTF. CDR3 in DNA: TGTGCCAGCAGTTACGAGTTCGCCGGGGGTTATGGCTACACCTTC.

The chain has TRBV30 and TRBJ1-3; D is undetermined. The germline gives CDR1 GTSNPN, CDR2 SVGIG (reference sequence). Trimming cost V 1 base and J 0 bases, with 19 bases left between them. This CDR3 region has 18 residues. CDR3 DNA: TGTGCCTGGAGTGGTCGTAGTGGTCAGGTCGGCTCTGGAAACACCATATATTTT. This encodes CAWSGRSGQVGSGNTIYF. The full variable domain, with the rest looked up from reference TRBV30 and TRBJ1-3, is SQTIHQWPATLVQPVGSPLSLECTVEGTSNPNLYWYRQAAGRGLQLLFYSVGIGQISSEVPQNLSASRPQDRQFILSSKKLLLSDSGFYLCAWSGRSGQVGSGNTIYFGEGSWLTVV.

The chain recombines TRBV27 with TRBJ2-7, with 8 nucleotides matching TRBD1. This CDR3 is 16 amino acids long. Germline lookup yields CDR1 MNHEY and CDR2 SMNVEV (reference sequence). V gave up 1 base and J gave up 1 base; unmatched junction bases: 6. CDR3 bases: TGTGCCAGCAGTTTATTGGGACAGGTCCGATCCTACGAGCAGTACTTC. Its translation is CASSLLGQVRSYEQYF.

This clone has only one observation. The V and J genes are TRBV5-4 and TRBJ2-1; D remains ambiguous. Trimming cost V 4 bases and J 0 bases, with 14 bases left between them. The germline V gene has CDR1 SGHNT and CDR2 YYREEE (reference sequence). The CDR3 spans 16 residues. The CDR3 loop is CASSPRAPSSYNEQFF. Written as DNA, the CDR3 is TGTGCCAGCAGCCCCCGCGCGCCGAGCTCCTACAATGAGCAGTTCTTC.

This chain joins TRBV7-3 and TRBJ2-5; D may be TRBD2 (5 bases). CDR1 SGHTA and CDR2 FQGTGA come from the germline V gene. This CDR3 has 14 residues. The V end was cut by 5 bases, the J end by 5 bases, with 15 bases between. The CDR3 DNA is TGTGCCAGCAGCCCGTCAGGACTCGGGGAGACCCAGTACTTC. This encodes CASSPSGLGETQYF. Looking up the rest from reference TRBV7-3 and TRBJ2-5 gives the full variable domain: GAGVSQTPSNKVTEKGKYVELRCDPISGHTALYWYRQSLGQGPEFLIYFQGTGAADDSGLPNDRFFAVRPEGSVSTLKIQRTERGDSAVYLCASSPSGLGETQYFGPGTRLLVL.

A few counts support this clone. The gene calls are TRBV5-1 and TRBJ1-1; the match to TRBD1 covers 9 bases. V gave up 3 bases and J gave up 1 base; unmatched junction bases: 4. Germline loops: CDR1 SGHRS, CDR2 YFSETQ. This CDR3 spans 15 amino acids. Here the CDR3 reads CASSWGDRANTEAFF. In nucleotides, the CDR3 is TGCGCCAGCAGCTGGGGGGACAGGGCGAACACTGAAGCTTTCTTT. Full variable domain (outside the CDR3, taken from reference TRBV5-1 and TRBJ1-1): KAGVTQTPRYLIKTRGQQVTLSCSPISGHRSVSWYQQTPGQGLQFLFEYFSETQRNKGNFPGRFSGRQFSNSRSEMNVSTLELGDSALYLCASSWGDRANTEAFFGQGTRLTVV.

The rearrangement uses TRBV18 and TRBJ2-7; D may be TRBD2 (6 bases). The CDR3 is 12 residues long. V dropped 6 bases and J dropped 4 bases, with 10 bases sitting between them. Germline V lookup: CDR1 KGHSH, CDR2 LQKENI. Here the CDR3 reads CASSYGGYEQYV. Here the CDR3 DNA reads TGTGCCAGCTCTTACGGGGGATACGAGCAGTACGTC.

To note about this clone: The junction and the germline gene differ at one end; a read error may be behind it. The chain joins TRBV7-3 to TRBJ1-6, with 8 nucleotides matching TRBD1. This CDR3 comprises 14 residues. In germline, CDR1 is SGHTA, CDR2 FQGTGA. The CDR3 sequence is CASSLRGHNSPLHF. The CDR3 DNA sequence: TGTGCCAGCAGCCTCAGGGGGCATAACTCACCCCTCCACTTT.

The rearrangement joins TRBV7-2 to TRBJ1-1; TRBD1 agrees at 8 bases. The CDR3 length is 14 residues. The germline V gene encodes CDR1 SGHTA and CDR2 FQGNSA. V gave up 5 bases and J gave up 2 bases; unmatched junction bases: 4. The CDR3 protein is CASSRRGLNTEAFF. CDR3 coding DNA: TGTGCCAGCAGCCGCAGGGGGCTTAACACTGAAGCTTTCTTT.

In DNA form, the CDR3 reads TGTGCCAGCAGCCCCAGGACTAGCGGGAGGGAGGCAGATACGCAGTATTTT. Translated: CASSPRTSGREADTQYF. This chain joins TRBV7-9 and TRBJ2-3; 15 bases match TRBD2. This CDR3 contains 17 residues. V dropped 5 bases and J dropped 4; count of bases not matched to a gene: 7. Germline lookup yields CDR1 SEHNR and CDR2 FQNEAQ (reference sequence).

CDR3 amino acids: CASSFNGRDNEKLFF. The CDR3 nucleotides read TGTGCCAGCAGCTTCAACGGGCGGGATAATGAAAAACTGTTTTTT. The rearrangement uses TRBV5-5 and TRBJ1-4; no definite D call. The CDR3 consists of 15 residues. With 2 bases removed from V and 4 bases from J, the gap between germline ends came to 12 bases. The germline V gene has CDR1 SGHKS and CDR2 YYEKEE (reference sequence).

The chain carries TRBV7-9 and TRBJ2-3, with TRBD1 identical over 7 bases. The CDR3 loop spans 14 amino acids. CDR1 is SEHNR, CDR2 FQNEAQ, per germline (reference sequence). Germline trimming cut 1 base from V and 4 bases from J; bases unmatched to any gene: 2. CDR3 protein: CASSLDRGADTQYF. CDR3 nucleotide sequence: TGTGCCAGCAGCTTAGACAGGGGAGCAGATACGCAGTATTTT.

The genes are TRBV24-1 and TRBJ2-5, with 8 bases that match TRBD1. Germline-derived CDR1 and CDR2 are KGHDR and SFDVKD. The CDR3 runs 15 residues. Unmatched junction bases numbered 3, after V lost 3 bases and J lost 1 base. CDR3 sequence (DNA): TGTGCCACCAGTGATGCGGGGACAGGCCAAGAGACCCAGTACTTC. Its translation is CATSDAGTGQETQYF.

The chain combines TRBV30 with TRBJ1-4; the match to TRBD1 covers 7 bases. The CDR3 covers 16 residues. V trimming: 1 base; J trimming: 6 bases; junction bases outside the gene matches: 11. Germline V CDR1 and CDR2: GTSNPN, SVGIG (reference sequence). The CDR3 nucleotides are TGTGCCTGGAGTGCCCCCCAAACGACAGGGTATGAAAAACTGTTTTTT. Protein product: CAWSAPQTTGYEKLFF.

The chain has TRBV27 and TRBJ2-6; D not resolved. CDR1 and CDR2 from the germline V gene are MNHEY and SMNVEV (reference sequence). V was clipped by 3 bases and J by 0 bases, with 12 bases between them. The CDR3 extends over 17 amino acids. CDR3 region: CASSFLQANSGANVLTF. CDR3 bases: TGTGCCAGCAGTTTCTTGCAGGCGAACTCTGGGGCCAACGTCCTGACTTTC.

J is TRBJ2-7 and V is TRBV5-1, with no clear D. V was clipped by 2 bases and J by 2 bases, with 14 bases between them. Germline values: CDR1 SGHRS, CDR2 YFSETQ. This CDR3 is built from 15 residues. DNA of the CDR3: TGCGCCAGCAGCTTAATAGGCGGCTCCACCTACGAGCAGTACGTC. Its translation: CASSLIGGSTYEQYV.

The chain carries TRBV18 and TRBJ2-7; D is uncertain. The CDR3 length is 14 residues. V lost 2 bases to trimming and J lost 2 bases, with 10 bases between them. Germline CDR1 and CDR2: KGHSH and LQKENI. This CDR3 reads CASSPDLQTYEQYF. The CDR3 DNA reads TGTGCCAGCTCACCAGACTTGCAGACCTACGAGCAGTACTTC.

The J gene is TRBJ2-5, the V gene TRBV2, with a tentative D call TRBD1 (5 bases). The germline V gene encodes CDR1 SNHLY and CDR2 FYNNEI. Trimming stripped 6 bases from V and 5 bases from J, with 10 bases between. CDR3 length: 12 amino acids. The DNA of the CDR3 is TGTGCCAGCAGAAGACAGTTGGAGACCCAGTACTTC. Translated, it gives CASRRQLETQYF. Full variable domain (rest looked up from reference TRBV2 and TRBJ2-5): EPEVTQTPSHQVTQMGQEVILRCVPISNHLYFYWYRQILGQKVEFLVSFYNNEISEKSEIFDDQFSVERPDGSNFTLKIRSTKLEDSAMYFCASRRQLETQYFGPGTRLLVL.

The chain recombines TRBV29-1 with TRBJ1-3; D is perhaps TRBD1 (5 bases). Per germline, CDR1 SQVTM and CDR2 ANQGSEA. Trimming removed 7 bases from V and 1 base from J, with 11 bases in between. This CDR3 contains 13 residues. The CDR3 protein is CSDSRVSGNTIYF. CDR3 bases: TGCAGCGACAGCAGGGTTTCTGGAAACACCATATATTTT.

The genes are TRBV5-6 and TRBJ2-5, with no clear D. Germline loops: CDR1 SGHDT, CDR2 YYEEEE. The V end lost 4 bases, the J end lost 1 base, and 11 bases lay between the germline ends. There are 14 residues in the CDR3. This CDR3 is CASSGVVLQETQYF. The CDR3 bases are TGTGCCAGCAGCGGAGTCGTACTCCAAGAGACCCAGTACTTC. Full variable domain (remainder filled in from reference TRBV5-6 and TRBJ2-5): DAGVTQSPTHLIKTRGQQVTLRCSPKSGHDTVSWYQQALGQGPQFIFQYYEEEERQRGNFPDRFSGHQFPNYSSELNVNALLLGDSALYLCASSGVVLQETQYFGPGTRLLVL.

The V gene is TRBV19, the J gene TRBJ1-1, with 7 bases identical to TRBD1. Trimming removed 6 bases from V and 5 bases from J; junction bases left unmatched: 9. This CDR3 is 14 amino acids long. CDR1 LNHDA and CDR2 SQIVND come from the germline V gene (reference sequence). The CDR3 nucleotides read TGTGCCAGTAGCTCCACAGGGGCTAGAACTGAAGCTTTCTTT. It yields the protein CASSSTGARTEAFF.

The chain combines TRBV7-9 with TRBJ1-1; the D is unclear. CDR1 is SEHNR and CDR2 is FQNEAQ in the germline V gene (reference sequence). The CDR3 runs 13 residues. Trimming removed 3 bases from V and 4 bases from J, with 9 bases in between. CDR3 sequence: CASSLRGPTEAFF. The CDR3, as DNA: TGTGCCAGCAGCTTGAGAGGTCCCACTGAAGCTTTCTTT.

The chain has TRBV10-2 and TRBJ1-6; D gene ambiguous. The V and J ends lost 6 bases and 7 bases respectively, with 7 bases between them. CDR3 length: 12 residues. Germline values: CDR1 WSHSY, CDR2 SAAADI. The CDR3 sequence is CASRNGNSPLHF. The CDR3, as DNA: TGCGCCAGCAGGAACGGGAATTCACCCCTCCACTTT.

J is TRBJ2-3 and V is TRBV5-4; 7 nucleotides line up with TRBD2. This CDR3 comprises 15 residues. Germline V gives CDR1 SGHNT, CDR2 YYREEE (reference sequence). After removal of 3 bases from V and 5 bases from J, the junction contained 9 bases not matched to a gene. CDR3: CASSYRLAGGDTQYF. CDR3 bases: TGTGCCAGCAGCTACCGACTAGCCGGGGGAGATACGCAGTATTTT.

V is TRBV6-5 and J is TRBJ1-5, with TRBD1 as a possible D gene (5 bases). Trimming removed 8 bases at V and 5 bases at J, with 16 bases between. The CDR3 length is 14 residues. Per the germline V gene, CDR1 is MNHEY and CDR2 is SVGAGI. The CDR3 sequence: CASRSGGTDQPQHF. For the CDR3, the DNA is TGTGCCAGCCGTTCGGGGGGGACGGATCAGCCCCAGCATTTT.

CDR3 protein: CASSTGQGTGELFF. CDR3 sequence (DNA): TGCGCCAGCAGCACCGGACAGGGCACCGGGGAGCTGTTTTTT. V usage is TRBV5-1 and J usage is TRBJ2-2; 8 bases line up with TRBD1. The J segment lost 4 bases and the V segment lost 4 bases, leaving 3 bases of the junction unmatched. CDR1 and CDR2 (germline): SGHRS, YFSETQ. The CDR3 length is 14 residues.

This clone has a handful of counts. The chain uses TRBV19 and TRBJ2-1; TRBD1 matches at 7 bases. This CDR3 comprises 15 residues. The V gene end was trimmed by 3 bases and the J gene end by 7 bases; junction bases not matched to a gene: 9. Germline V gene lookup returns CDR1 LNHDA and CDR2 SQIVND (reference sequence). The CDR3 nucleotides read TGTGCCAGTAGTATTAAACAGGGGAGCCTTAATGAGCAGTTCTTC. This encodes CASSIKQGSLNEQFF.

The chain joins TRBV27 to TRBJ2-3; perhaps TRBD2 as D (6 bases). This CDR3 region has 15 residues. From germline, CDR1 is MNHEY and CDR2 SMNVEV (reference sequence). Trimming shortened V by 7 bases and J by 5 bases, and 19 bases separated the two germline ends. The CDR3: CASIPLGAGGDTQYF. In DNA, the CDR3 is TGTGCCAGCATTCCCCTCGGAGCGGGCGGAGATACGCAGTATTTT.

The V and J genes are TRBV19 and TRBJ2-5, with TRBD2 matching 8 bases. Germline lookup yields CDR1 LNHDA and CDR2 SQIVND (reference sequence). There are 15 residues in the CDR3. V trimming: 6 bases; J trimming: 4 bases; junction bases outside the gene matches: 10. The CDR3 DNA reads TGTGCCAGTAGGGCATCGGGAGGGCCGTTAGAGACCCAGTACTTC. Translation: CASRASGGPLETQYF. Full variable domain (outside the CDR3, taken from reference TRBV19 and TRBJ2-5): DGGITQSPKYLFRKEGQNVTLSCEQNLNHDAMYWYRQDPGQGLRLIYYSQIVNDFQKGDIAEGYSVSREKKESFPLTVTSAQKNPTAFYLCASRASGGPLETQYFGPGTRLLVL.